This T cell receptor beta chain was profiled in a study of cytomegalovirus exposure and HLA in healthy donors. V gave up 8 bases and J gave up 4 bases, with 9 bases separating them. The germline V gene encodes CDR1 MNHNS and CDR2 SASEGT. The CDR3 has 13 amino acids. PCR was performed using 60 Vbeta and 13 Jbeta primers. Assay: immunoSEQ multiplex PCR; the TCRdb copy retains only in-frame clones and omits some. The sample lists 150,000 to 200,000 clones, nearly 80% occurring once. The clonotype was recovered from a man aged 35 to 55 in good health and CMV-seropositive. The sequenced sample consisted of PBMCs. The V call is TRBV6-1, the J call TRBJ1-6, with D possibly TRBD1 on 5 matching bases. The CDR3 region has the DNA TGTGCCAGCTGCGACAGATATAATTCACCCCTCCACTTT. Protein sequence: CASCDRYNSPLHF.